These T cell receptor beta chains were read from a single sample in a study of CD8 T cells in Susac syndrome. One entry per CDR3 protein results from TCRdb running MiXCR on the immunoSEQ multiplex PCR reads. The sample holds about 120,000 distinct CDR3 sequences, roughly 92% seen once. The sample taken for sequencing was CD4+ T cells from PBMCs. The source of these receptors is a human donor in good health. Both conserved end residues are part of each CDR3. A D gene is named only where the DNA matches it firmly. Only some rows state a clone size, as once, few, many or a class for expanded clones.

d_call cdr3_length j_call v_call clone_size cdr3_aa cdr3_nt
NA 16 TRBJ2-1 TRBV3-1 NA CASSQAPAPPYNEQFF TGTGCCAGCAGCCAGGCCCCAGCGCCCCCCTACAATGAGCAGTTCTTC
TRBD2 18 TRBJ2-5 TRBV18 NA CASSPSDRTSGRKETQYF TGTGCCAGCTCACCCTCCGACAGGACTAGCGGGAGGAAAGAGACCCAGTACTTC
TRBD1 16 TRBJ2-3 TRBV9 NA CASSPMGGQGADTQYF TGTGCCAGCAGCCCCATGGGGGGACAGGGGGCAGATACGCAGTATTTT
TRBD2 14 TRBJ2-5 TRBV20-1 NA CSARAGGSQETQYF TGCAGTGCTAGAGCGGGAGGGTCACAAGAGACCCAGTACTTC
TRBD1 14 TRBJ2-5 TRBV7-9 NA CASTTGQIQETQYF TGTGCCAGCACTACGGGACAGATACAAGAGACCCAGTACTTC
NA 14 TRBJ2-7 TRBV7-2 NA CASSLNNRENEQYF TGTGCCAGCAGCCTAAACAACCGGGAGAACGAGCAGTACTTC
TRBD2 17 TRBJ2-1 TRBV3-1 once CASSHIGTSGKTGEQFF TGTGCCAGCAGCCACATTGGGACTAGCGGGAAGACAGGTGAGCAGTTCTTC
TRBD1 14 TRBJ1-2 TRBV13 NA CASSIKTGGHGYTF TGTGCCAGCAGCATCAAGACAGGGGGGCATGGCTACACCTTC
NA 13 TRBJ2-3 TRBV2 NA CASGAEVTDTQYF TGTGCGTCGGGGGCAGAGGTGACAGATACGCAGTATTTT
NA 14 TRBJ2-2 TRBV19 NA CASKGGTTTGELFF TGTGCCAGTAAAGGGGGGACAACCACCGGGGAGCTGTTTTTT
NA 15 TRBJ1-4 TRBV10-1 NA CASTKSGLCNEKLFF TGCGCCAGCACCAAATCCGGGCTTTGTAATGAAAAACTGTTTTTT
NA 13 TRBJ2-7 TRBV7-2 few CASSPRGGYEQYF TGTGCCAGCAGTCCAAGGGGCGGCTACGAGCAGTACTTC
NA 15 TRBJ2-1 TRBV29-1 NA CSVEGTAGSGDEQFF TGCAGCGTTGAAGGTACTGCCGGGAGCGGCGATGAGCAGTTCTTC
NA 15 TRBJ2-2 TRBV2 NA CASSVGQLNTGELFF TGTGCCAGCAGTGTAGGGCAGCTGAACACCGGGGAGCTGTTTTTT
NA 13 TRBJ1-5 TRBV9 NA CASSAGTLAPQHF TGTGCCAGCAGCGCCGGGACCCTTGCGCCCCAGCATTTT
NA 14 TRBJ1-3 TRBV20-1 NA CSARAQFGGNTIYF TGCAGTGCCCGGGCCCAATTTGGAGGAAACACCATATATTTT
NA 15 TRBJ2-5 TRBV21-1 NA CASSKDWVERETQYF TGTGCCAGCAGCAAAGATTGGGTGGAGCGGGAGACCCAGTACTTC
NA 15 TRBJ2-1 TRBV7-9 NA CASRKGGNRDNEQFF TGTGCCAGCAGAAAAGGGGGAAACCGGGACAATGAGCAGTTCTTC
TRBD1 16 TRBJ2-5 TRBV5-1 once CASSLAGTGGRETQYF TGCGCCAGCAGCTTGGCCGGGACAGGGGGTAGAGAGACCCAGTACTTC
TRBD2 15 TRBJ2-1 TRBV3-1 NA CASSQGLAGGREQFF TGTGCCAGCAGCCAAGGACTAGCGGGAGGGCGTGAGCAGTTCTTC
TRBD2 14 TRBJ2-3 TRBV20-1 NA CSALLAGVGDTQYF TGCAGTGCCCTGCTAGCGGGAGTTGGAGATACGCAGTATTTT
TRBD1 16 TRBJ1-1 TRBV9 NA CASSVGPTGVNTEAFF TGTGCCAGCAGCGTAGGGCCAACAGGGGTGAACACTGAAGCTTTCTTT